This T cell receptor (beta chain) was sequenced in a study of blood T cell repertoires in COVID-19. Per the study methods: By means of reference gene primer amplification, nucleated cell counts were estimated. Sequenced by immunoSEQ multiplex PCR; TCRdb stores in-frame clones only, minus some. V and J calls and clone size are those listed in that table; D and trimming were worked out from the DNA. There are about 190,000 clones in the sample; less than 90% occur only once, and 20% lies in the top ten. Looked up from germline, CDR1 is MNHEY and CDR2 is SVGEGT. This CDR3 has 15 residues. V shed 2 bases and J shed 3 bases, with 11 bases lying between them.

V and J are TRBV6-2 or TRBV6-3 and TRBJ1-5, with D possibly being TRBD1 (5 bases). The sample comprised peripheral blood. This TCR was sampled from a human donor in a cohort sampled during active COVID-19. CDR3 sequence: CASSYPGGTNQPQHF. In nucleotides, the CDR3 is TGTGCCAGCAGTTACCCGGGGGGAACCAATCAGCCCCAGCATTTT.